A single sample gave rise to the 27 T cell receptor beta chains below, sequenced in a study of human T cells and chemical hapten exposure. As to time point: patch test 1, 2 weeks after DPC sensitization. The treatment denotes: therapeutic diphenylcyclopropenone sensitization with weekly scalp DPC. One entry per CDR3 protein results from TCRdb running MiXCR on the RACE reads. Among 70,000 to 100,000 distinct CDR3 sequences listed, roughly 7.6% were seen once. This material consisted of whole blood, taken in connection with sensitization to the hapten diphenylcyclopropenone (DPC). The source of these receptors is a woman aged 30 to 39 with alopecia areata. Some clones in this sample may be carry-over from other donors' samples.

This clonotype was counted ten times or more. CDR3 sequence reads: CASSHGDRGTGGYTF. The DNA of the CDR3 is TGTGCCAGCAGCCACGGGGACAGGGGGACTGGTGGCTACACCTTC. J is TRBJ1-2 and V is TRBV3-1; 11 bases match TRBD1. Germline-derived CDR1 and CDR2 are LGHDT and YNNKEL (reference sequence). After removal of 3 bases from V and 7 bases from J, the junction contained 7 bases not matched to a gene. The CDR3 has 15 amino acids.

This clonotype was counted at least ten times. The V and J genes are TRBV6-5 and TRBJ2-7; D remains ambiguous. Trimming pared 0 bases from V and 3 bases from J, leaving 9 bases between. The CDR3 totals 14 residues. CDR1 MNHEY and CDR2 SVGAGI come from the germline V gene. CDR3 sequence: CASSYSPSVYEQYF. The DNA of the CDR3 is TGTGCCAGCAGTTACTCGCCATCAGTCTACGAGCAGTACTTC.

About this clonotype: Just one base apart from a much larger clone, this may be a read error. The rearrangement joins TRBV5-1 to TRBJ1-6, with D possibly being TRBD1 (5 bases). This CDR3 has 14 residues. Germline CDR1 is SGHRS and CDR2 is YFSETQ. The CDR3 loop is CASRSGFTNSPLNF. In DNA form, the CDR3 reads TGCGCCAGCAGATCAGGGTTTACTAATTCACCCCTCAACTTT.

The J gene is TRBJ1-5, the V gene TRBV6-6; 8 positions match TRBD1. Germline values: CDR1 MNHNY, CDR2 SVGAGI (reference sequence). J gave up 7 bases and V 7 bases, and 15 bases lay outside the gene matches. The CDR3 consists of 16 residues. The CDR3, as DNA: TGTGCCAGCACCGAACGACAGGGGATTCGGGAACAGCCCCAGCATTTT. Amino acids: CASTERQGIREQPQHF.

This clonotype was counted many times. The chain couples TRBV10-3 to TRBJ1-5, with D unclear. V lost 3 bases and J lost 5, with 11 bases in between. Germline V CDR1 and CDR2: ENHRY, SYGVKD. This CDR3 is 14 amino acids long. CDR3 residues: CAISEAQAYQPQHF. DNA for the CDR3: TGTGCCATCAGTGAAGCCCAGGCCTATCAGCCCCAGCATTTT.

V is TRBV24-1 and J is TRBJ2-3; maybe TRBD2 (6 bases). The germline V gene has CDR1 KGHDR and CDR2 SFDVKD. The CDR3 sequence is 14 residues long. V was clipped by 6 bases and J by 7 bases, with 16 bases between them. CDR3 nucleotides: TGTGCCACCAGTAGTGGCCGGGGGAAATATACGCAGTATTTT. It specifies CATSSGRGKYTQYF.

This clonotype was seen a few times. J is TRBJ1-2 and V is TRBV6-5, with 7 bases matching TRBD1. The CDR3 totals 14 residues. Germline V CDR1 and CDR2: MNHEY, SVGAGI. J gave up 4 bases and V 4 bases, and 6 bases lay outside the gene matches. The CDR3 loop reads CASSFDRAPYGYTF. The CDR3 DNA sequence: TGTGCCAGCAGTTTCGACAGGGCACCCTATGGCTACACCTTC.

This clonotype was detected ten times or more. The chain employs TRBV7-9 and TRBJ2-1, with a possible D match to TRBD1 (5 bases). The CDR3 is 15 residues long. CDR1 SEHNR and CDR2 FQNEAQ come from the germline V gene (reference sequence). The V and J ends lost 1 base and 1 base respectively, with 8 bases between them. CDR3 region: CASSLGRGSYNEQFF. Here the CDR3 DNA reads TGTGCCAGCAGCTTAGGTAGGGGATCCTACAATGAGCAGTTCTTC.

Of note for this clonotype: The junction departs from germline at one end; a sequencing error may be responsible. This chain links TRBV6-1 with TRBJ1-5; TRBD1 might be the D (5 bases). CDR1 is MNHNS and CDR2 is SASEGT in the germline V gene. The CDR3 runs 16 residues. The DNA for the CDR3 is TGTGCCAGCAGCGAAGGACCGGCAGGGATCGCTCAGCCCCAGCATTTT. Translated: CASSEGPAGIAQPQHF.

Many counts were recorded for this clonotype. V gene TRBV7-2 combines with J gene TRBJ1-5; TRBD1 is a possible D gene (5 bases). Trimming cost V 1 base and J 1 base, with 14 bases left between them. The CDR3 totals 17 residues. Germline CDR1 is SGHTA and CDR2 is FQGNSA. The CDR3: CASSLGWRGESNQPQHF. CDR3 DNA: TGTGCCAGCAGCTTAGGATGGCGGGGGGAAAGCAATCAGCCCCAGCATTTT.

The rearrangement joins TRBV12-3 or TRBV12-4 to TRBJ1-1; D may be TRBD1 (6 bases). V lost 2 bases and J 3 bases, leaving 13 bases between the germline ends. The CDR3 runs to 15 residues. The CDR3 loop reads CASSLLQGGYTEAFF. CDR3 DNA: TGTGCCAGCAGTTTACTACAGGGTGGGTACACTGAAGCTTTCTTT.

The chain has TRBV7-9 and TRBJ1-3; D is unresolved. Per germline, CDR1 SEHNR and CDR2 FQNEAQ (reference sequence). The CDR3 spans 17 residues. V lost 4 bases and J 0 bases, leaving 16 bases between the germline ends. DNA for the CDR3: TGTGCCAGCAGCTCCGGTGAGGGCTTTCGCTCTGGAAACACCATATATTTT. This encodes CASSSGEGFRSGNTIYF.

This clonotype was observed many times. V gene TRBV20-1 combines with J gene TRBJ2-7, with TRBD2 matching 14 bases. Germline V gives CDR1 DFQATT, CDR2 SNEGSKA (reference sequence). V gave up 6 bases and J gave up 3 bases; unmatched junction bases: 10. There are 16 residues in the CDR3. CDR3 protein: CSAKGLAGDKDYEQYF. In nucleotides, the CDR3 is TGCAGTGCAAAGGGACTAGCGGGGGACAAAGACTACGAGCAGTACTTC.

This clonotype was detected many times. CDR3 bases: TGCAGTGCTAGCGGGACAGGGGGTAAAGTGAACGAGCAGTACTTC. Translated: CSASGTGGKVNEQYF. The V call is TRBV20-1, the J call TRBJ2-7; 11 nucleotides match TRBD1. The CDR3 runs to 15 residues. V lost 3 bases to trimming and J lost 5 bases; unmatched junction nucleotides: 9. CDR1 DFQATT and CDR2 SNEGSKA come from the germline V gene (reference sequence).

The chain uses TRBV4-1 and TRBJ2-7; D gene unclear. The CDR3 has 12 residues. Trimming took 0 bases from V and 6 from J, leaving 6 bases between them. Germline CDR1 MGHRA, CDR2 YSYEKL. The CDR3 region has the DNA TGCGCCAGCAGCCAAGACGGGCTCGAGCAGTACTTC. Protein: CASSQDGLEQYF.

About this clonotype itself: A read error may explain this, as a much larger clone is one base away. This chain links TRBV29-1 with TRBJ1-5, with D uncertain. This CDR3 has 14 amino acids. Trimming left V 4 bases short and J 1 base short, with 11 bases between. Per germline, CDR1 SQVTM and CDR2 ANQGSEA. The CDR3 protein is CSVVDGGSNQPQHF. CDR3 in DNA: TGCAGCGTTGTAGACGGCGGAAGCAATCAGCCCCAGCATTTT.

This clonotype was seen a handful of times. The chain recombines TRBV6-2 or TRBV6-3 with TRBJ1-1; D is uncertain. The CDR3 has 13 amino acids. V lost 2 bases and J lost 4, with 8 bases in between. Germline V gene lookup returns CDR1 MNHEY and CDR2 SVGEGT. CDR3 region: CASSYQRATEAFF. The CDR3 nucleotides are TGTGCCAGCAGTTACCAGAGGGCCACTGAAGCTTTCTTT.

This clonotype has just a few counts. This chain connects TRBV6-2 or TRBV6-3 to TRBJ2-3; D might be TRBD1 (6 bases). The V and J ends lost 8 bases and 0 bases respectively, with 15 bases between them. From germline, CDR1 is MNHEY and CDR2 SVGEGT. CDR3 length: 15 residues. CDR3: CASGYGQLSTDTQYF. CDR3 DNA sequence: TGTGCCAGCGGATATGGACAGCTAAGCACAGATACGCAGTATTTT.

This clonotype showed up many times. The V gene is TRBV5-1, the J gene TRBJ1-4, with TRBD1 as a possible D gene (5 bases). Trimming took 4 bases from V and 7 from J, leaving 17 bases between them. CDR3 length: 15 residues. Looked up from germline, CDR1 is SGHRS and CDR2 is YFSETQ. CDR3 coding DNA: TGCGCCAGCAGCCCCACCGGGACTAGGGGTGAAAAACTGTTTTTT. Its translation is CASSPTGTRGEKLFF. Full variable domain (outside the CDR3, taken from reference TRBV5-1 and TRBJ1-4): KAGVTQTPRYLIKTRGQQVTLSCSPISGHRSVSWYQQTPGQGLQFLFEYFSETQRNKGNFPGRFSGRQFSNSRSEMNVSTLELGDSALYLCASSPTGTRGEKLFFGSGTQLSVL.

This clonotype was picked up many times. The J gene is TRBJ2-1, the V gene TRBV20-1; tentative D call: TRBD2 (6 bases). V dropped 1 base and J dropped 6 bases, with 16 bases sitting between them. CDR3 length: 15 amino acids. Germline CDR1 DFQATT, CDR2 SNEGSKA (reference sequence). DNA of the CDR3: TGCAGTGCTAGAGTCCGGGGGTTGAGGGGCAATGAGCAGTTCTTC. Translation gives CSARVRGLRGNEQFF.

V and J are TRBV6-1 and TRBJ1-1, with a tentative D call TRBD1 (6 bases). Per the germline V gene, CDR1 is MNHNS and CDR2 is SASEGT. The V end lost 6 bases, the J end lost 3 bases, and 14 bases lay between the germline ends. The CDR3 sequence is 14 residues long. The CDR3 DNA reads TGTGCCAGCAGAGACAACAGGGACTACACTGAAGCTTTCTTT. Encoded protein: CASRDNRDYTEAFF.

In its sample, this clonotype was seen a few times. V usage is TRBV19 and J usage is TRBJ1-1; D not certain. Germline lookup yields CDR1 LNHDA and CDR2 SQIVND (reference sequence). Trimming took off 3 bases at V and 6 bases at J, with 17 bases between the two ends. The length of the CDR3 is 15 residues. CDR3 loop: CASSIWRGRFAEAFF. CDR3 nucleotides: TGTGCCAGTAGTATTTGGCGAGGGAGGTTCGCTGAAGCTTTCTTT.

With regard to this clonotype: One end of the junction does not line up with germline, which may come from a read error. V and J are TRBV5-6 and TRBJ1-3; 9 bases align to TRBD1. CDR3 length: 14 residues. Germline loops: CDR1 SGHDT, CDR2 YYEEEE. In DNA, the CDR3 is TGTGTCAGCAGCGGGACAGGGTATGGAAACACCATATATTTT. Translation gives CVSSGTGYGNTIYF.

This clonotype was picked up a small number of times. The J gene is TRBJ1-5, the V gene TRBV5-4; D not certain. The length of the CDR3 is 16 residues. CDR1 SGHNT and CDR2 YYREEE come from the germline V gene (reference sequence). V gave up 0 bases and J gave up 1 base, with 11 bases separating them. The CDR3 is CASSLGPPLSNQPQHF. The DNA of the CDR3 is TGTGCCAGCAGCTTGGGGCCCCCTTTGAGCAATCAGCCCCAGCATTTT.

The rearrangement links TRBV2 to TRBJ1-4, with 7 bases aligning to TRBD1. Germline V gene lookup returns CDR1 SNHLY and CDR2 FYNNEI. V shed 11 bases, J shed 4 bases, and the junction held 7 bases outside the gene matches. CDR3 size: 13 residues. CDR3 nucleotide sequence: TGTGCCGCAGGGGGTCCTCGTAATGAAAAACTGTTTTTT. Its protein is CAAGGPRNEKLFF.

This clonotype was counted many times. The chain uses TRBV29-1 and TRBJ2-6; D is tentatively TRBD1 or TRBD2 (6 bases each). This CDR3 has 15 residues. The germline V gene has CDR1 SQVTM and CDR2 ANQGSEA. V gave up 7 bases and J gave up 1 base, with 14 bases separating them. As DNA, the CDR3 is TGCAGCGCGAACGGGGGCGCGTCTGGGGCCAACGTCCTGACTTTC. This sequence encodes CSANGGASGANVLTF.

In its sample, this clonotype was seen many times. The J gene is TRBJ1-6, the V gene TRBV6-1, with unresolved D. Deletions cut 3 bases from V and 3 bases from J, with 9 bases between. Germline CDR1 reads MNHNS; CDR2 reads SASEGT. The CDR3 is 15 amino acids. CDR3 DNA: TGTGCCAGCAGTGAGAGACCAAACTATAATTCACCCCTCCACTTT. Residues: CASSERPNYNSPLHF.